The sequence of this TCR beta chain was determined in a study of T cells after posttransplantation cyclophosphamide. Per germline, CDR1 SEHNR and CDR2 FQNEAQ (reference sequence). The CDR3 has 13 residues. V shed 10 bases and J shed 0 bases, with 9 bases lying between them. Study-level points and caveats: Donor-recipient repertoire similarity was low at 1-2 months, rising over year one.

The data were produced by immunoSEQ multiplex PCR, yet TCRdb's version contains in-frame clones alone and is incomplete. This sample has approximately 30,000 clones, with over 85% found just once. As for this clone: Its target is unknown.

The sample taken for sequencing was PBMCs. The chain links TRBV7-9 to TRBJ2-2; D unclear. The clonotype comes from a woman between 40 and 50 years old with a blood cancer, CMV-positive, and with a related stem cell donor. The CDR3 is CANYVTNTGELFF. The DNA of the CDR3 is TGTGCCAATTATGTAACGAACACCGGGGAGCTGTTTTTT.